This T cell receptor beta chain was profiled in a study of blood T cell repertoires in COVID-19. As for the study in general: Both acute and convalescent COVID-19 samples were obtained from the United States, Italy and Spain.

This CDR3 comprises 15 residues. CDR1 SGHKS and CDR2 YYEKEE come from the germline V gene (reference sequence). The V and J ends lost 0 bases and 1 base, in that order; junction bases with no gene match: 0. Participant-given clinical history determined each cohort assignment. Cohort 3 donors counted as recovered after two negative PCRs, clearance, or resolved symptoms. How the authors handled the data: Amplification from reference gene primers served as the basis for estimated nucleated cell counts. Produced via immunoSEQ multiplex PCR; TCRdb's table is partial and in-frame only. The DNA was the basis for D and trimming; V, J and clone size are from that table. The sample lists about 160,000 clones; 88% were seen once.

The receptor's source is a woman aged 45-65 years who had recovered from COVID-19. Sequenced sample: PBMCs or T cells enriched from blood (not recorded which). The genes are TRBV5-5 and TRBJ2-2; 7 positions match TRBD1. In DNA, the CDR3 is TGTGCCAGCAGCTTGGGGACAGGGAACACCGGGGAGCTGTTTTTT. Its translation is CASSLGTGNTGELFF.